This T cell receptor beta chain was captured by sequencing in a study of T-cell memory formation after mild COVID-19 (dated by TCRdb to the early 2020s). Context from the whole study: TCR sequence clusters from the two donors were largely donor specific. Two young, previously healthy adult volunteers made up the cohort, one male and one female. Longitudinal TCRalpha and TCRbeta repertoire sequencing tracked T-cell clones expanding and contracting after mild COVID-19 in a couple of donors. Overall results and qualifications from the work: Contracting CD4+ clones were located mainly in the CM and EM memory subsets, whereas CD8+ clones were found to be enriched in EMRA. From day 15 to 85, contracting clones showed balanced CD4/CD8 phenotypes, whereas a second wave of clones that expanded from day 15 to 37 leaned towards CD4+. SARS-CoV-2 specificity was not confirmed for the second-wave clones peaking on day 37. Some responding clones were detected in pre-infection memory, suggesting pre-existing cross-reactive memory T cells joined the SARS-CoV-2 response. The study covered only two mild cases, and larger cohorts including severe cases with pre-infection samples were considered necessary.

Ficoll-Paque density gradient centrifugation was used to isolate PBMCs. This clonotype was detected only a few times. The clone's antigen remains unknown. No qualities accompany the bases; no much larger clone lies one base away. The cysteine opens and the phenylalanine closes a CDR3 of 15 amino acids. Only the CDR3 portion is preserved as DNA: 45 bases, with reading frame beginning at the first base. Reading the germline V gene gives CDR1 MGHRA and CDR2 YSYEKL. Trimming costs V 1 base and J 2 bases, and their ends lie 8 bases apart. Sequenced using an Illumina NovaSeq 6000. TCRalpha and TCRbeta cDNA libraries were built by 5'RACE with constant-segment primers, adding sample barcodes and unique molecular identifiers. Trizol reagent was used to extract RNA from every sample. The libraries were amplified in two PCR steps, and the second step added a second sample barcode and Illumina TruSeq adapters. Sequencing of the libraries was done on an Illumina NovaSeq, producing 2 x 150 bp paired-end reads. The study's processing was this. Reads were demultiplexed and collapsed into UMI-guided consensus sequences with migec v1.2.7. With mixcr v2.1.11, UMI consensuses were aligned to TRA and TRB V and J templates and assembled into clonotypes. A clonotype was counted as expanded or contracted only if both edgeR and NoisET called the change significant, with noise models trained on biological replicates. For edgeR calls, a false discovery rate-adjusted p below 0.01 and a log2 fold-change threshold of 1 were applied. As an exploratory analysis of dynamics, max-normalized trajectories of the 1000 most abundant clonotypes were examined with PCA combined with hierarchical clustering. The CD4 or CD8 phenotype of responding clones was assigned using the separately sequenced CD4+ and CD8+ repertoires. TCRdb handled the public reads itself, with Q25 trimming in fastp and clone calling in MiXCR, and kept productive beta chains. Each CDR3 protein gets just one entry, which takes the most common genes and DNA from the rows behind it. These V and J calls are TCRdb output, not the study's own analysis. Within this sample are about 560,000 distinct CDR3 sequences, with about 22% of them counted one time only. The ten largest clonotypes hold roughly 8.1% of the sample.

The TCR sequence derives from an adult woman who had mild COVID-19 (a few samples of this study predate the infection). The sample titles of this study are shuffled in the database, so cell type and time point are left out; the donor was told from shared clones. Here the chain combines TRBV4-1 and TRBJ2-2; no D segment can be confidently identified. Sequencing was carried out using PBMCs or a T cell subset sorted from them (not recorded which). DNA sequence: TGCGCCAGCAGCCAAGTCGACACAAACACCGGGGAGCTGTTTTTT. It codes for CASSQVDTNTGELFF.